The T cell receptor beta chain under discussion was sequenced for a study of blood T cell repertoires in COVID-19. About the research overall: The United States, Italy and Spain supplied acute and convalescent COVID-19 samples.

In the authors' workflow: How many nucleated cells were present was estimated from reference gene primer amplification. Sequencing was performed with immunoSEQ multiplex PCR; in TCRdb, only in-frame clones are kept and a portion is missing. V and J calls and clone size follow that table, whereas D and trimming were derived from the DNA. The table shows some 250,000 clones, with 85% to 90% occurring only once. Participants were aged about 18 to 100 years, lived in 20 to 25 US areas, and enrolled virtually. The CDR3 runs to 16 residues. Looked up from germline, CDR1 is SNHLY and CDR2 is FYNNEI. Unmatched junction bases numbered 12, after V lost 7 bases and J lost 2 bases.

Sequenced input: PBMCs or T cells enriched from blood (not recorded which). The chain links TRBV2 to TRBJ2-7; 9 bases agree with TRBD1. The TCR was taken from a woman between 25 and 40 years old with acute COVID-19. The CDR3 sequence: CASTPALGQGAYEQYF. The CDR3 bases are TGTGCCAGCACTCCCGCTTTGGGACAGGGCGCCTACGAGCAGTACTTC.